The entry below gives a single T cell receptor beta chain sequence along with its context. Germline V CDR1 and CDR2: SGHVS, FNYEAQ. Between the trimmed V and J ends, which lost 0 bases and 4 bases, there was a span of 13 bases. The CDR3 consists of 15 residues. A sample-barcoded 5' primer and a J-beta primer mix were used in a second PCR of roughly 6 to 12 cycles. TCRdb analysed the 5' RACE reads with MiXCR anew, one entry per CDR3 protein. The sample consists of approximately 810,000 distinct CDR3 sequences, 25% to 35% of them appearing once. These data are taken from a study of blood T cells in healthy people across ages.

The receptor comes from a woman older than 75 in good health. The J gene is TRBJ2-7, the V gene TRBV7-6, with D possibly TRBD1 on 5 matching bases. The specimen sequenced was blood. This chain's CDR3 is CASSLAAGWQYEQYF. CDR3 sequence (DNA): TGTGCCAGCAGCTTAGCGGCAGGGTGGCAGTACGAGCAGTACTTC.